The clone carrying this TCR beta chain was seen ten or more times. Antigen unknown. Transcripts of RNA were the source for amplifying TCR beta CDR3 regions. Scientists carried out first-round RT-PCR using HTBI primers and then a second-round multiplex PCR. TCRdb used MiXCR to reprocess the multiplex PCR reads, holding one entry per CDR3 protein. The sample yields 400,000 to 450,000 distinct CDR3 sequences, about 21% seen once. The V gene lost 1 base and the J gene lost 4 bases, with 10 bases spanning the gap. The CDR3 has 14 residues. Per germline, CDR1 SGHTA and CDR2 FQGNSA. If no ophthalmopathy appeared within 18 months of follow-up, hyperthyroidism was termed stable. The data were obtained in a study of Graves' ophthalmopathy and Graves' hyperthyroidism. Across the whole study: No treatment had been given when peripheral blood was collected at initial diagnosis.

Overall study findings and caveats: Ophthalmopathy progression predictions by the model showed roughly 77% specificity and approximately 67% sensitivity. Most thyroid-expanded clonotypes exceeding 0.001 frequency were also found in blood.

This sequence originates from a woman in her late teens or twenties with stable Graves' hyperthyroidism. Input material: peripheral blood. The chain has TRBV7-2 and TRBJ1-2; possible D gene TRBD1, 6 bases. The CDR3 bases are TGTGCCAGCAGCTTAGAACAGGGACTCTATGGCTACACCTTC. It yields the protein CASSLEQGLYGYTF.